Sequencing of this T cell receptor (beta chain) was carried out in a study of blood T cells in healthy people across ages. A sample-barcoded 5' primer and a J-beta primer mix were used in a second PCR of about 7 to 11 cycles. Each cDNA was tagged by a template-switch adaptor containing 12 random nucleotides. MiXCR, run by TCRdb on the 5' RACE reads, gives a single entry per CDR3 protein. Here the sample spans roughly 860,000 distinct CDR3 sequences, roughly 60% being singletons. This CDR3 spans 15 amino acids. Germline values: CDR1 SEHNR, CDR2 FQNEAQ (reference sequence). Points from the study as a whole: The authors considered diversity estimates from one million T cells to be underestimates.

About this clonotype itself: The antigen remains unidentified. The junction departs from the called germline gene at one end, perhaps through a read error.

The TCR comes from a man aged 30 to 45 in good health. This chain links TRBV7-9 with TRBJ2-4; TRBD1 aligns across 7 bases. The source material was blood. The CDR3 protein is CATQTGLGAKNTQYF. In DNA form, the CDR3 reads TGTGCCACTCAGACAGGGCTTGGGGCCAAAAACACTCAGTACTTC.